Reported below is one T cell receptor beta chain. Its antigen remains unknown. These data originate in a study of beta chain features in type 1 diabetes. With 5 bases clipped from V and 9 bases from J, the junction kept 6 bases outside the gene matches. In germline, CDR1 is SGHNT, CDR2 YYREEE (reference sequence). CDR3 length: 12 amino acids. General study findings and limits: Among all four CD4+ subsets, Type 1 diabetes patients had TCRB CDR3s that were moderately but significantly shorter. VDJ junctions sequenced from type 1 diabetes patients showed fewer insertions and more deletions. Sequencing of cDNA might inflate the share of cells that strongly express TCR. Equally in patients and controls, PCR might preferentially amplify shorter templates.

Via CD45RO/CCR7/CD25/CD127/CD95/CD27, cells of the CD4+ naive, central memory, regulatory and stem cell-like memory subsets were sorted. Since all of the isolated RNA was reverse transcribed, expressed TCRB transcripts were what got sequenced. The protocol was immunoSEQ multiplex PCR, while the TCRdb copy is restricted to in-frame clones and leaves out a portion. This table holds more than 150,000 clones, approximately 8.7% found once. This TCR was sampled from a woman in her thirties with type 1 diabetes. V is TRBV5-4 and J is TRBJ2-3, with 7 bases matching TRBD1. Sequences were obtained from central memory CD4+ T cells from blood. CDR3 sequence reads: CASSSPGQTQYF. The CDR3 bases are TGTGCCAGCAGTTCTCCGGGACAGACGCAGTATTTT. Full variable domain (rest looked up from reference TRBV5-4 and TRBJ2-3): ETGVTQSPTHLIKTRGQQVTLRCSSQSGHNTVSWYQQALGQGPQFIFQYYREEENGRGNFPPRFSGLQFPNYSSELNVNALELDDSALYLCASSSPGQTQYFGPGTRLTVL.